This TCR beta chain was obtained from a study of graft-versus-host responses after intestinal transplantation. The study, taken as a whole, reports: The study found high graft-versus-host to host-versus-graft clonal ratios in allografts of patients with graft-donor T cell macrochimerism.

As concerns this clone: Antigen: not known.

Profiled with immunoSEQ multiplex PCR; TCRdb holds only in-frame clones, not every one. This table holds roughly 90,000 clones, around 90% found once. The V end was cut by 6 bases, the J end by 6 bases, with 18 bases between. Germline V gene data show CDR1 as LNHDA and CDR2 as SQIVND (reference sequence). The CDR3 is made up of 15 amino acids. The V call is TRBV19, the J call TRBJ2-1; possibly TRBD2 for D (5 bases). The sample here was unstimulated CD4+ T cells sorted from spleen or lymph node cells, taken before transplant. The sequence was collected from a human donor who was the organ donor for an intestinal transplant. In DNA form, the CDR3 reads TGTGCCAGTAGCCCCTTTGGACTTAGCTCCAATGAGCAGTTCTTC. Protein: CASSPFGLSSNEQFF.